Below are 26 T cell receptor beta chains sequenced from a single sample in a study of CD8 T cells in Susac syndrome. Random hexamers were used to reverse transcribe the RNA input (about 0.5 to 1 ug). TCRdb used MiXCR to reprocess the immunoSEQ multiplex PCR reads, holding one entry per CDR3 protein. Of about 22,000 distinct CDR3 sequences detected, 85% to 95% appear once; the ten largest clones hold 0.25% to 0.3%. Sequencing used CD8+ T cells from PBMCs. The receptors derive from a human donor in good health.

The V gene is TRBV11-3, the J gene TRBJ2-1; no reliable D call. The CDR3 runs 15 residues. The germline V gene encodes CDR1 SGHNT and CDR2 YENEEA. V lost 1 base and J lost 4, with 11 bases in between. CDR3 loop: CASSLGPSPYNEQFF. The CDR3 DNA reads TGTGCCAGCAGCTTAGGGCCATCCCCGTACAATGAGCAGTTCTTC.

The chain joins TRBV4-1 to TRBJ2-7; D is perhaps TRBD1 (6 bases). The CDR3 is 16 residues long. V was shortened by 3 bases and J by 5 bases, with 20 bases between the two germline ends. The germline V gene has CDR1 MGHRA and CDR2 YSYEKL. Here the CDR3 DNA reads TGCGCCAGCAGCCATCCCTCCGGGACATCGTCCCACGAGCAGTACTTC. It translates to CASSHPSGTSSHEQYF.

The V gene is TRBV9, the J gene TRBJ1-5; D is uncertain. With 5 bases removed from V and 5 bases from J, the gap between germline ends came to 2 bases. Germline values: CDR1 SGDLS, CDR2 YYNGEE. The CDR3 loop spans 10 amino acids. The CDR3 reads CASRYQPQHF. In nucleotides, the CDR3 is TGTGCCAGCAGATATCAGCCCCAGCATTTT.

A remark on this clonotype: Here the CDR3 omits its conserved ending phenylalanine or tryptophan, so a read error is the likely source. The chain employs TRBV6-5 and TRBJ2-7; D is tentatively TRBD1 or TRBD2 (5 bases each). Trimming removed 7 bases from V and 7 bases from J, with 20 bases in between. Germline-derived CDR1 and CDR2 are MNHEY and SVGAGI. The CDR3 spans 14 residues. This chain's CDR3 is CASTIFRDGREQYL. As DNA, the CDR3 is TGTGCCAGCACCATCTTCAGGGACGGGCGGGAGCAGTACTTG.

The chain is built from TRBV11-2 and TRBJ1-4; 7 positions match TRBD1. Germline CDR1 and CDR2: SGHAT and FQNNGV. The CDR3 spans 16 residues. V was pared by 5 bases and J by 1 base, with 7 bases of the junction left unmatched. The CDR3 bases are TGTGCCAGCAGCGCCGGACAGGCCTTAACTAATGAAAAACTGTTTTTT. This translates into CASSAGQALTNEKLFF. Full variable domain (rest looked up from reference TRBV11-2 and TRBJ1-4): EAGVAQSPRYKIIEKRQSVAFWCNPISGHATLYWYQQILGQGPKLLIQFQNNGVVDDSQLPKDRFSAERLKGVDSTLKIQPAKLEDSAVYLCASSAGQALTNEKLFFGSGTQLSVL.

The chain couples TRBV7-8 to TRBJ2-5; TRBD1 aligns across 7 bases. There are 15 residues in the CDR3. Trimming removed 3 bases from V and 5 bases from J; junction bases left unmatched: 9. Germline V CDR1 and CDR2: SGHVS, FQNEAQ. CDR3 in DNA: TGTGCCAGCAGCTTTCGATACAGGGGAATGGAGACCCAGTACTTC. Its protein product is CASSFRYRGMETQYF.

The V gene is TRBV12-5, the J gene TRBJ2-2, with D possibly TRBD2 on 5 matching bases. V was shortened by 2 bases and J by 4 bases, with 14 bases between the two germline ends. The CDR3 covers 16 residues. CDR1 and CDR2 (germline): LGHNT, FRNRAP. The chain's CDR3 is CASGLTVPEGTGELFF. The DNA for the CDR3 is TGTGCTAGTGGTTTGACCGTACCAGAGGGCACCGGGGAGCTGTTTTTT.

The chain uses TRBV7-9 and TRBJ2-7; TRBD1 is a possible D gene (6 bases). The CDR3 is made up of 15 amino acids. Germline values: CDR1 SEHNR, CDR2 FQNEAQ (reference sequence). With 4 bases removed from V and 0 bases from J, the gap between germline ends came to 13 bases. DNA for the CDR3: TGTGCCAGCAGCTCCCCCGGGACACTCTCCTACGAGCAGTACTTC. Translating it yields CASSSPGTLSYEQYF.

V usage is TRBV9 and J usage is TRBJ2-7, with TRBD2 matching over 7 bases. The CDR3 totals 14 residues. Germline CDR1 is SGDLS and CDR2 is YYNGEE. V lost 4 bases, J lost 2 bases, and 6 bases stayed unmatched. The CDR3 DNA is TGTGCCAGCAGCCTCGGGGGGACCACCTACGAGCAGTACTTC. Protein sequence: CASSLGGTTYEQYF.

This clonotype was seen only once. This sequence joins TRBV27 and TRBJ2-7; 9 nucleotides agree with TRBD1. After removal of 6 bases from V and 6 bases from J, the junction contained 6 bases not matched to a gene. The CDR3 length is 13 residues. CDR1 and CDR2 from the germline V gene are MNHEY and SMNVEV (reference sequence). This chain's CDR3 is CASRTGGPGEQYF. Written as DNA, the CDR3 is TGTGCCAGCAGGACAGGGGGACCCGGCGAGCAGTACTTC.

This chain links TRBV29-1 with TRBJ2-1; 15 bases align to TRBD2. V was clipped by 7 bases and J by 5 bases; unmatched bases: 3. The CDR3 totals 14 residues. Germline V gives CDR1 SQVTM, CDR2 ANQGSEA. The DNA for the CDR3 is TGCAGCGCCGGACTAGCGGGGGGGCACAATGAGCAGTTCTTC. Its protein is CSAGLAGGHNEQFF.

There are a few counts of this clonotype. Written as DNA, the CDR3 is TGTGCCAGCAGCTACAGGGAATCCTACGAGCAGTACTTC. This translates into CASSYRESYEQYF. The genes are TRBV7-9 and TRBJ2-7; tentative D call: TRBD1 (6 bases). The CDR3 totals 13 residues. V was clipped by 4 bases and J by 1 base, with 8 bases between them. CDR1 and CDR2 from the germline V gene are SEHNR and FQNEAQ (reference sequence).

This clonotype has more than one count but fewer than ten. The chain links TRBV20-1 to TRBJ2-7, with D possibly being TRBD1 (6 bases). V was shortened by 4 bases and J by 1 base, with 11 bases between the two germline ends. This CDR3 is built from 13 residues. Germline-derived CDR1 and CDR2 are DFQATT and SNEGSKA (reference sequence). CDR3 nucleotides: TGCAGTGCTACACCCACAGGGTCCTACGAGCAGTACTTC. As protein: CSATPTGSYEQYF.

This chain uses TRBV13 with TRBJ1-2; TRBD1 might be the D (5 bases). The germline gives CDR1 PRHDT, CDR2 FYEKMQ (reference sequence). The length of the CDR3 is 13 residues. The V end lost 5 bases, the J end lost 5 bases, and 12 bases lay between the germline ends. CDR3: CASSGGGGYGYTF. Written as DNA, the CDR3 is TGTGCCAGCAGCGGGGGTGGGGGGTATGGCTACACCTTC.

The genes are TRBV6-1 and TRBJ1-2; TRBD1 matches 10 bases. The J segment lost 3 bases and the V segment lost 5 bases, leaving 3 bases of the junction unmatched. The CDR3 extends over 14 amino acids. In germline, CDR1 is MNHNS, CDR2 SASEGT. The CDR3 coding sequence is TGTGCCAGCAGTCTGGACAGGGGGGACTATGGCTACACCTTC. As protein: CASSLDRGDYGYTF.

The V and J genes are TRBV10-3 and TRBJ2-1; 7 bases align to TRBD1. The CDR3 totals 14 residues. Germline loops: CDR1 ENHRY, CDR2 SYGVKD. J gave up 4 bases and V 3 bases, and 3 bases lay outside the gene matches. This CDR3 is CAISDQGVYNEQFF. The DNA of the CDR3 is TGTGCCATCAGTGACCAGGGGGTATACAATGAGCAGTTCTTC.

This chain joins TRBV12-3 or TRBV12-4 and TRBJ2-1; 14 nucleotides line up with TRBD2. This CDR3 has 19 residues. Trimming removed 5 bases from V and 0 bases from J; junction bases left unmatched: 9. CDR3 bases: TGTGCCAGCAGTCGTGGACTAGCGGGGGGTTTCAGCTCCTACAATGAGCAGTTCTTC. Translated, it gives CASSRGLAGGFSSYNEQFF.

The chain employs TRBV6-2 or TRBV6-3 and TRBJ2-7; no clear D gene. Trimming removed 2 bases at V and 2 bases at J, with 7 bases between. The CDR3 length is 13 residues. Germline assignment: CDR1 MNHEY and CDR2 SVGEGT. CDR3 bases: TGTGCCAGCAGTTACCTCGGCACCTACGAGCAGTACTTC. Amino acid sequence: CASSYLGTYEQYF.

This chain uses TRBV7-9 with TRBJ2-5; D is unresolved. The CDR3 has 13 residues. Germline assignment: CDR1 SEHNR and CDR2 FQNEAQ (reference sequence). The ends were cut back, 3 bases at V and 1 base at J, with 6 bases in the middle. CDR3 bases: TGTGCCAGCAGCTTCCCGAGCCAAGAGACCCAGTACTTC. Amino acids: CASSFPSQETQYF. The full variable domain, its missing parts supplied by reference TRBV7-9 and TRBJ2-5, is DTGVSQNPRHKITKRGQNVTFRCDPISEHNRLYWYRQTLGQGPEFLTYFQNEAQLEKSRLLSDRFSAERPKGSFSTLEIQRTEQGDSAMYLCASSFPSQETQYFGPGTRLLVL.

This clonotype was seen just once. The chain joins TRBV4-1 to TRBJ2-2, with 11 bases that match TRBD1. Germline lookup yields CDR1 MGHRA and CDR2 YSYEKL. The CDR3 extends over 17 amino acids. V was clipped by 2 bases and J by 7 bases; unmatched bases: 9. This CDR3 reads CASSQPGTGGRNGELFF. CDR3 sequence (DNA): TGCGCCAGCAGCCAACCCGGGACAGGGGGTCGAAACGGGGAGCTGTTTTTT.

This chain uses TRBV12-3 or TRBV12-4 with TRBJ1-4; D not resolved. Trimming stripped 5 bases from V and 7 bases from J, with 17 bases between. The CDR3 has 15 amino acids. DNA of the CDR3: TGTGCCAGCAGTACTACCGACACGTCCCTTGAAAAACTGTTTTTT. Translated: CASSTTDTSLEKLFF.

The chain has TRBV9 and TRBJ1-5; perhaps TRBD1 as D (5 bases). This CDR3 has 17 residues. Germline V gene lookup returns CDR1 SGDLS and CDR2 YYNGEE. Trimming took 4 bases from V and 2 from J, leaving 19 bases between them. Written as DNA, the CDR3 is TGTGCCAGCAGCCAATTTGAGGGGCCGACGGGCAATCAGCCCCAGCATTTT. It codes for CASSQFEGPTGNQPQHF.

The chain has TRBV13 and TRBJ1-2, with D uncertain. Germline CDR1 and CDR2: PRHDT and FYEKMQ (reference sequence). The length of the CDR3 is 14 residues. V shed 1 base and J shed 4 bases, with 10 bases lying between them. The CDR3 sequence is CASSLVGHFYGYTF. CDR3 DNA sequence: TGTGCCAGCAGCTTAGTTGGCCACTTCTATGGCTACACCTTC. The full variable domain, rest sourced from reference TRBV13 and TRBJ1-2, is AAGVIQSPRHLIKEKRETATLKCYPIPRHDTVYWYQQGPGQDPQFLISFYEKMQSDKGSIPDRFSAQQFSDYHSELNMSSLELGDSALYFCASSLVGHFYGYTFGSGTRLTVV.

The chain employs TRBV2 and TRBJ1-3, with a tentative D call TRBD1 (5 bases). Trimming took 7 bases from V and 3 from J, leaving 13 bases between them. Germline loops: CDR1 SNHLY, CDR2 FYNNEI. This CDR3 region has 14 residues. The CDR3 region is CASIPRDGGNTIYF. CDR3 coding DNA: TGTGCCAGCATCCCTAGGGACGGTGGAAACACCATATATTTT.

The rearrangement uses TRBV19 and TRBJ2-5; D is possibly TRBD2 (5 bases). Looked up from germline, CDR1 is LNHDA and CDR2 is SQIVND (reference sequence). The length of the CDR3 is 14 residues. Trimming shortened V by 10 bases and J by 1 base, and 16 bases separated the two germline ends. This CDR3 is CATSPDGVQETQYF. The CDR3 DNA reads TGTGCCACCTCGCCCGACGGGGTCCAAGAGACCCAGTACTTC. The variable domain in full, completed from reference TRBV19 and TRBJ2-5, reads DGGITQSPKYLFRKEGQNVTLSCEQNLNHDAMYWYRQDPGQGLRLIYYSQIVNDFQKGDIAEGYSVSREKKESFPLTVTSAQKNPTAFYLCATSPDGVQETQYFGPGTRLLVL.

The chain has TRBV6-2 or TRBV6-3 and TRBJ2-7; D is possibly TRBD1 (6 bases). Germline loops: CDR1 MNHEY, CDR2 SVGEGT. The CDR3 loop spans 15 amino acids. V lost 6 bases, J lost 6 bases, and 21 bases lay in between. In nucleotides, the CDR3 is TGTGCCAGCAGCGCCTTTTCCTACAGGGCGGGCGAGCAGTACTTC. Translation: CASSAFSYRAGEQYF.